This T cell receptor beta chain originates from a study of response to subunit inactivated influenza vaccine (dated by TCRdb to 2017 to 2018). For context, the study as a whole: To follow how T cells responded to a trivalent subunit inactivated influenza vaccine, the researchers relied on deep quantitative profiling of the T cell receptor repertoire.

Details on this clonotype: This receptor's antigen is unknown. Qualities for individual bases were not recorded, and no much larger clone is one base off.

The library was produced with RT-PCR. Sequencing was carried out with an Illumina HiSeq 2500. TCRdb itself trimmed the public reads at Q25 with fastp, ran MiXCR and retained productive beta chains. For every CDR3 protein sequence, its rows merge into one entry that carries the most common genes and DNA. Present in this sample are approximately 520,000 distinct CDR3 sequences, 25% of which were seen just once. 1.5% to 2% of the sample is in the top ten clones. The V end loses 0 bases and the J end loses 5 bases, and a stretch of 4 bases separates them. The cysteine opens and the phenylalanine closes a CDR3 of 13 amino acids. CDR3 DNA is the only sequence kept; it has 39 bases, read in frame from the first base. As encoded in the germline V gene, CDR1 is KGHDR while CDR2 is SFDVKD. The paper as a whole reports these results and caveats: The authors suggested that each seasonal influenza vaccination may recruit only a limited number of new T cells.

The source material was CD4+ T cells sorted from PBMCs, sampled around 5 days after vaccination. The rearrangement joined TRBV24-1 to TRBJ2-1, with the D gene not clear enough to name. The clonotype was recovered from a middle-aged man who received an inactivated influenza vaccine. Donor details come from another sample of the same person, matched by shared clones. The CDR3 reads as follows: CATSDLGNNEQFF. The DNA sequence is as follows: TGTGCCACCAGTGATTTGGGGAACAATGAGCAGTTCTTC.